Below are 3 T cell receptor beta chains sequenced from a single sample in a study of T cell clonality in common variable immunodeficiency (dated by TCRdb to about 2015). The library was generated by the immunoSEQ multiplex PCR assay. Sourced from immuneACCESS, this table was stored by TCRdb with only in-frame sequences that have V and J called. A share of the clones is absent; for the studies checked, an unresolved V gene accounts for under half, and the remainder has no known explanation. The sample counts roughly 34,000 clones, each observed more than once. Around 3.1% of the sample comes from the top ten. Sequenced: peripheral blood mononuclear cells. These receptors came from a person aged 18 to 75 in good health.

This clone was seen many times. CDR3 bases read: TGTGCCAGCAGACTAAGACTAGCCAGTATCGAGACC. Translated: CASRLRLASIET. The complete CDR3 reads CASRLRLASIETQYF. V gene TRBV5-6 combines with J gene TRBJ2-5; TRBD2 aligns across 7 bases. The DNA ends 3 residues before the CDR3 does, and the rest of the CDR3 is filled in from the germline J gene. The length of the CDR3 is 15 residues. V shed 5 bases and J 5 bases; nucleotides not matched to a gene: 12. The germline CDR1 and CDR2 sequences are SGHDT and YYEEEE.

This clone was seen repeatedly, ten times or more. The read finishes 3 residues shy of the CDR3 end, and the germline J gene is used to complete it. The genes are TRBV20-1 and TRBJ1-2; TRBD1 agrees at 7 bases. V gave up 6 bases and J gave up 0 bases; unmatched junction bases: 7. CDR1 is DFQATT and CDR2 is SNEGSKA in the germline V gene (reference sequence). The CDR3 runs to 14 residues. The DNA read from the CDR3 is TGCAGTGCACCCGGGACAGCGACTAACTATGGC. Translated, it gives CSAPGTATNYG. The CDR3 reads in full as CSAPGTATNYGYTF.

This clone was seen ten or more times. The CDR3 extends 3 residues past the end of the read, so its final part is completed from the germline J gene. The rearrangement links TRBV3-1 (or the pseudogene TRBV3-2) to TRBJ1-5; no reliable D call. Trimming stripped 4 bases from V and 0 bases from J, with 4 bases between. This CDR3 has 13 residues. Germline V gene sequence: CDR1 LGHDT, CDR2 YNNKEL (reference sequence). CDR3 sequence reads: CASSPGSNQPQHF. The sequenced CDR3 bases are TGTGCCAGCAGCCCCGGTAGCAATCAGCCC.